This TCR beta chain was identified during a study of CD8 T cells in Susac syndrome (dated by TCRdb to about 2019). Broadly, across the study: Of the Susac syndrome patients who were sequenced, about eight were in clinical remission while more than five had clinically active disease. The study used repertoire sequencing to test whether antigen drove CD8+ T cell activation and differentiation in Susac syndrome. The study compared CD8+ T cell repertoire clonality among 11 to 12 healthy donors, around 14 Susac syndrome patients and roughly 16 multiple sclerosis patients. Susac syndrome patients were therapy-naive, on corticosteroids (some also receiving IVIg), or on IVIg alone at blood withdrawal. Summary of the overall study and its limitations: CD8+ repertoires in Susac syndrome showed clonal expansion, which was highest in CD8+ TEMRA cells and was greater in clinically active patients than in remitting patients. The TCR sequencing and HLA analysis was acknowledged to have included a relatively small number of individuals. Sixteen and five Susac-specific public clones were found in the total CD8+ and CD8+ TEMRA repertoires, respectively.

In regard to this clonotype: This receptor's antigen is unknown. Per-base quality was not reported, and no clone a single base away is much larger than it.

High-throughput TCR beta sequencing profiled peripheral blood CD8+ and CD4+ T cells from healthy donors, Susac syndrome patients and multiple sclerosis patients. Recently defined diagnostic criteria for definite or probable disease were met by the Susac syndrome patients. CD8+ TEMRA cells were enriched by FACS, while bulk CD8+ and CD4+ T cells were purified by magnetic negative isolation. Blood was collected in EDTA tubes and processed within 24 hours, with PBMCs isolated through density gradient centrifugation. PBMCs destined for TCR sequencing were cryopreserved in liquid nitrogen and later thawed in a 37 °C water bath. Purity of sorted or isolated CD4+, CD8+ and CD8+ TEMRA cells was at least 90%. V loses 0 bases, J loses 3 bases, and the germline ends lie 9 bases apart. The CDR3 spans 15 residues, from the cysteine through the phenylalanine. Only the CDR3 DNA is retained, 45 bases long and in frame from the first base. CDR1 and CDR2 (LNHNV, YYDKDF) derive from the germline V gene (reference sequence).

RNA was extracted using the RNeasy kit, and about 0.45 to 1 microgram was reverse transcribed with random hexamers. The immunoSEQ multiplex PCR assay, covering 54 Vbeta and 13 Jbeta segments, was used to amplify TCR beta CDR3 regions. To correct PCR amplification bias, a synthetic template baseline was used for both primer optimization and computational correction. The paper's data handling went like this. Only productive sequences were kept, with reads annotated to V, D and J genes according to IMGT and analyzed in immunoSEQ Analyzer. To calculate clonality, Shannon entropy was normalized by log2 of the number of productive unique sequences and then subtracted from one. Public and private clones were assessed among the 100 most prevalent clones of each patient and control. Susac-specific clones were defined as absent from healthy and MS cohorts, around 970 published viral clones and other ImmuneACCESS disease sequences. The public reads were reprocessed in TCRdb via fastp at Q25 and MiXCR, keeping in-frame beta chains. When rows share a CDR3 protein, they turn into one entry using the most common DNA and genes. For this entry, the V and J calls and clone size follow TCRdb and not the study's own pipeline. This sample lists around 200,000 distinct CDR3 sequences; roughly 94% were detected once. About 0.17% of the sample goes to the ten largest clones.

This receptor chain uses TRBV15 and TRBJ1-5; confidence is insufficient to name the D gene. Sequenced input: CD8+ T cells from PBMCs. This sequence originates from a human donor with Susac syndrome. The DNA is TGTGCCACCAGCAGAGACCGGACGCCCAATCAGCCCCAGCATTTT. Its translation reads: CATSRDRTPNQPQHF.